The source of this TCR beta chain is a study of cytomegalovirus exposure and HLA in healthy donors. There are 16 residues in the CDR3. The ends lost 0 bases at V and 5 bases at J; junction bases unmatched: 2. Germline-derived CDR1 and CDR2 are LGHNA and YNFKEQ. This PCR relied on a set of 60 Vbeta primers and 13 Jbeta primers. The protocol was immunoSEQ multiplex PCR, while the TCRdb copy is restricted to in-frame clones and leaves out a portion. The data show roughly 120,000 clones, 60% to 80% seen once. The TCR originated in a woman in her 30s in good health and CMV-seropositive. Sample: PBMCs. This chain joins TRBV4-2 and TRBJ2-2, with 11 bases matching TRBD2. The CDR3 loop is CASSQELAGETGELFF. The DNA for the CDR3 is TGTGCCAGCAGCCAAGAACTAGCGGGGGAAACCGGGGAGCTGTTTTTT.